Shown below are 6 T cell receptor beta chains from a single sample sequenced in a study of shared clonotypes between healthy human individuals. The data were produced by immunoSEQ multiplex PCR, yet TCRdb's version contains in-frame clones alone and is incomplete. The repertoire consists of 2,500,000 or so clones, with roughly 92% occurring once and the leading ten covering around 0.14%. The sequencing sample was made of naive CD4+ T cells sorted from blood. Subset in this sample: CD45RA+ positively selected. The receptors were gathered from a man younger than 35 in good health.

J is TRBJ2-7 and V is TRBV11-1; D gene ambiguous. Germline V gene lookup returns CDR1 SGHAT and CDR2 FQDESV (reference sequence). The V end was cut by 4 bases, the J end by 3 bases, with 10 bases between. The CDR3 has 13 amino acids. For the CDR3, the DNA is TGTGCCAGCAGCTCAAAGGGCTACTACGAGCAGTACTTC. It specifies CASSSKGYYEQYF.

The chain links TRBV7-9 to TRBJ1-2, with 7 positions matching TRBD1. The CDR3 has 13 residues. The V gene end was trimmed by 5 bases and the J gene end by 10 bases; junction bases not matched to a gene: 10. The germline V gene encodes CDR1 SEHNR and CDR2 FQNEAQ (reference sequence). CDR3 bases: TGTGCCAGCAGCCCCCCGGGACAGACGTACTACACCTTC. Amino acids: CASSPPGQTYYTF.

The CDR3 coding sequence is TGTGCCAGCAGTGAAAGTATAGGAGGGGTAGGCAAAAACATTCAGTACTTC. This gives the protein CASSESIGGVGKNIQYF. The chain uses TRBV6-1 and TRBJ2-4; D may be TRBD2 (6 bases). Deletions cut 2 bases from V and 3 bases from J, with 17 bases between. The CDR3 contains 17 residues. Looked up from germline, CDR1 is MNHNS and CDR2 is SASEGT.

This chain links TRBV7-3 with TRBJ2-5; D assignment may be TRBD1 or TRBD2 (5 bases each). Trimming removed 6 bases at V and 0 bases at J, with 8 bases between. The CDR3 has 13 residues. Germline-derived CDR1 and CDR2 are SGHTA and FQGTGA. The CDR3 bases are TGTGCCAGCAGGGGGACGAACCAAGAGACCCAGTACTTC. This encodes CASRGTNQETQYF.

The chain uses TRBV19 and TRBJ2-4, with TRBD2 identical over 7 bases. The CDR3 is made up of 19 amino acids. In germline, CDR1 is LNHDA, CDR2 SQIVND (reference sequence). J was trimmed by 4 bases and V by 6 bases; bases with no gene match: 21. The CDR3 DNA sequence: TGTGCCAGTAGCATCCTCGGGACCAAAGGGGCGGGAGTTAAAAACATTCAGTACTTC. It is translated as CASSILGTKGAGVKNIQYF.

The chain joins TRBV6-5 to TRBJ1-4, with D possibly matching TRBD1 (5 bases). Per germline, CDR1 MNHEY and CDR2 SVGAGI. This CDR3 has 11 amino acids. The V end lost 4 bases, the J end lost 10 bases, and 7 bases lay between the germline ends. CDR3: CASSSGVKLFF. The CDR3 coding sequence is TGTGCCAGCAGTTCGGGGGTAAAACTGTTTTTT.